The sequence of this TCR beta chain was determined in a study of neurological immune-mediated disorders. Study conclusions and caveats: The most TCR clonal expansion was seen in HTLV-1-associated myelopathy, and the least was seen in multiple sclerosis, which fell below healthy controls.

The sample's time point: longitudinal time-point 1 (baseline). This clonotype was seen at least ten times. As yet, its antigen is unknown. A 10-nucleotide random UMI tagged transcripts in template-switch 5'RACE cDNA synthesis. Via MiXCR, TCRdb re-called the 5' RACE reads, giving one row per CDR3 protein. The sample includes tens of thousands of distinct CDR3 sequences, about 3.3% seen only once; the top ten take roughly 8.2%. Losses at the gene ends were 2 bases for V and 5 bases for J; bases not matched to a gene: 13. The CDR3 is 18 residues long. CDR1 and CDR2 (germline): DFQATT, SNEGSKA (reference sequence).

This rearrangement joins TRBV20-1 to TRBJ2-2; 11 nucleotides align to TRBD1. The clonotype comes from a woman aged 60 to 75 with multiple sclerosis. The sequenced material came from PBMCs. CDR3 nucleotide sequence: TGCAGTGCTAGACTGGACAGGGGGCGCGGGTTAGGGACCGGGGAGCTGTTTTTT. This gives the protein CSARLDRGRGLGTGELFF.